These T cell receptor beta chains were read from a single sample in a study of neurological immune-mediated disorders. TCRdb re-analysed the 5' RACE reads in MiXCR, keeping a single row per CDR3 protein. The sample gives fewer than 75,000 distinct CDR3 sequences, 3.4% of which show up once; under 4.5% is in the top ten. Sequencing was done on a sample of PBMCs. Receptor source: a middle-aged man with multiple sclerosis. The CDR3 runs from the conserved cysteine through the conserved F or W. Fields, in order: D gene, clone size, J gene, V gene, CDR3 protein, CDR3 DNA. The D gene is left open where the match is weak. Rows may omit the clone size; those that give it use once, few, many or a size class.

>TRBD1|many|TRBJ2-7|TRBV24-1
CATSPGPDRGGEQYF
TGTGCCACCAGTCCAGGCCCGGACAGGGGCGGCGAGCAGTACTTC
>-|many|TRBJ2-1|TRBV5-5
CASSQEGWRHNEQFF
TGTGCCAGCAGCCAAGAGGGCTGGCGGCACAATGAGCAGTTCTTC
>TRBD1|many|TRBJ1-1|TRBV29-1
CTGQGISEAFF
TGCACCGGACAGGGAATTTCTGAAGCTTTCTTT
>-|many|TRBJ1-2|TRBV7-2
CASSLEGYSINYGYTF
TGTGCCAGCAGCTTAGAAGGGTATTCCATCAACTATGGCTACACCTTC
>TRBD2|many|TRBJ2-1|TRBV7-3
CASSLLGSLTGTSYNEQFF
TGTGCCAGCAGCCTCCTGGGGTCCCTAACCGGGACTAGCTACAATGAGCAGTTCTTC
>-|-|TRBJ1-1|TRBV7-9
CASYRSGAQNTEAFF
TGTGCCAGCTACAGGTCAGGGGCGCAGAACACTGAAGCTTTCTTT
>TRBD1|many|TRBJ2-5|TRBV29-1
CSAVNRDRQETQYF
TGCAGCGCCGTAAACCGGGACAGACAAGAGACCCAGTACTTC
>-|many|TRBJ2-3|TRBV7-6
CASSERGAGDTQYF
TGTGCCAGCAGCGAGAGAGGGGCTGGAGATACGCAGTATTTT
>-|medium-sized|TRBJ2-1|TRBV7-9
CASSPTSPGDNEQFF
TGTGCCAGCAGTCCTACTAGCCCCGGGGACAATGAGCAGTTCTTC
>-|many|TRBJ2-3|TRBV29-1
CSVLGASTDTQYF
TGCAGCGTCCTCGGGGCAAGCACAGATACGCAGTATTTT
>-|many|TRBJ1-1|TRBV3-1
CASSQDTGGGNTEAFF
TGTGCCAGCAGCCAAGATACGGGGGGCGGGAACACTGAAGCTTTCTTT
>-|many|TRBJ1-2|TRBV7-2
CASSYTGTGYGYTF
TGTGCCAGCAGCTATACCGGGACGGGCTATGGCTACACCTTC
>-|many|TRBJ2-1|TRBV28
CASSPRNEQFF
TGTGCCAGCAGCCCCAGAAATGAGCAGTTCTTC
>-|many|TRBJ2-7|TRBV5-5
CASSLIRDVSYEQYF
TGTGCCAGCAGCTTGATCCGGGACGTCTCCTACGAGCAGTACTTC
>TRBD1|many|TRBJ2-1|TRBV13
CASSELAGQGGEQFF
TGTGCCAGCAGCGAACTCGCGGGACAGGGAGGCGAGCAGTTCTTC
>-|many|TRBJ1-5|TRBV2
CASSEALDQPQHF
TGTGCCAGCAGTGAAGCGCTCGATCAGCCCCAGCATTTT
>-|many|TRBJ1-6|TRBV7-2
CASSLWKMVSSYNSPLHF
TGTGCCAGCAGCTTATGGAAGATGGTGAGCTCCTATAATTCACCCCTCCACTTT
>TRBD1|-|TRBJ1-6|TRBV12-3/TRBV12-4
CASSRRDRGAYNSPLHF
TGTGCCAGCAGTCGCCGTGACAGGGGCGCCTATAATTCACCCCTCCACTTT
>-|many|TRBJ2-4|TRBV5-5
CASSLGEAKNIQYF
TGTGCCAGCAGCTTGGGTGAGGCCAAAAACATTCAGTACTTC
>-|many|TRBJ1-2|TRBV11-2
CASSSQGAGYTF
TGTGCCAGCAGCTCGCAGGGTGCGGGCTACACCTTC
>-|many|TRBJ2-2|TRBV5-1
CASSLVGNKNGELFF
TGCGCCAGCAGCTTGGTAGGCAATAAAAACGGGGAGCTGTTTTTT